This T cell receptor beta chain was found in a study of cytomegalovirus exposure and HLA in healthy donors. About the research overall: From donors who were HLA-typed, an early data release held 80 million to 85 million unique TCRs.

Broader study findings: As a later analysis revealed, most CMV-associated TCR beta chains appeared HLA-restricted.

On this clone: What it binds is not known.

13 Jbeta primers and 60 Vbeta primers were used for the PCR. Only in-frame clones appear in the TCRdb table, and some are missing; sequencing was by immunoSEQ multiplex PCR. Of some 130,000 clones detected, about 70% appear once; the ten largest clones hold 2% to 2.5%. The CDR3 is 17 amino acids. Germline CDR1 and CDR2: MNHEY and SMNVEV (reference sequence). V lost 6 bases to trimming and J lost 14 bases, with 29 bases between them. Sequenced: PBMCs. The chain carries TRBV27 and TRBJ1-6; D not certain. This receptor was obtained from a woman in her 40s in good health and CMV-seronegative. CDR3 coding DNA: TGTGCCAGCAGGAGAGCTTGGAGTCTAGGGATCCTGGAGGCCCTCCACTTT. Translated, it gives CASRRAWSLGILEALHF.